Described below is a single T cell receptor (beta chain) sequence and its context. The CDR3 is 16 residues long. Germline CDR1 SGHKS, CDR2 YYEKEE (reference sequence). V lost 4 bases and J lost 7; bases outside the gene matches: 13. The data were obtained in a study of patients and donors after allogeneic stem cell transplantation. In TCRdb, the RT-PCR reads were re-called with MiXCR into one record per CDR3 protein. The repertoire includes 400,000 to 500,000 distinct CDR3 sequences, roughly 17% of them detected once, and roughly 7% sits in the top ten. The clonotype originates from a human donor who was either an allogeneic HSCT recipient or a stem cell or donor lymphocyte infusion donor (not recorded which). It is not recorded whose cells these are; they may come from a transplant donor. The genes are TRBV5-5 and TRBJ2-2; 7 bases line up with TRBD2. Specimen: blood, either unsorted or a sorted T cell fraction (not recorded which). The CDR3 reads CASSRRASGNDGELFF. In DNA form, the CDR3 reads TGTGCCAGCAGCCGGAGGGCTAGCGGCAATGACGGGGAGCTGTTTTTT.